The 14 T cell receptor beta chains below all came from one sample that was sequenced in a study of vaccination and CD4 T cells after COVID-19. Their cognate antigens are unknown. The study sequenced cultured CD4+ T cell DNA using the Oncomine TCR Beta short-read assay. Each CDR3 protein is one row after TCRdb ran MiXCR on the PCR reads. In the table there are some 16,000 distinct CDR3 sequences, approximately 40% of which are singletons. Treatment given: roughly nine-day PBMC culture with coronavirus spike peptide pools or control peptides (ViraFEST assay). This specimen was CD4+ T cells from blood, cultured in vitro, taken before SARS-CoV-2 vaccination. These receptors were collected from a human donor who received a COVID-19 vaccine.

CDR3 nucleotide sequence: TGCAGTGCAACCGACAGGGGCCCCTACGAGCAGTACTTC. Its translation is CSATDRGPYEQYF. This chain links TRBV20-1 with TRBJ2-7; 8 bases are shared with TRBD1. V was pared by 6 bases and J by 2 bases, with 6 bases of the junction left unmatched. The V gene's germline CDR1 is DFQATT and CDR2 SNEGSKA (reference sequence). The CDR3 has 13 amino acids.

This clonotype was recorded a few times. V is TRBV30 and J is TRBJ2-5; 8 bases are a match to TRBD1. CDR1 is GTSNPN, CDR2 SVGIG, per germline (reference sequence). CDR3 length: 15 amino acids. Unmatched junction bases numbered 7, after V lost 2 bases and J lost 2 bases. The DNA for the CDR3 is TGTGCCTGGAGTACGGGACAGGCCCAACAAGAGACCCAGTACTTC. As protein: CAWSTGQAQQETQYF.

J is TRBJ2-3 and V is TRBV5-1; the D is unclear. The CDR3 consists of 15 residues. Trimming stripped 0 bases from V and 5 bases from J, with 13 bases between. Germline V CDR1 and CDR2: SGHRS, YFSETQ. Here the CDR3 DNA reads TGCGCCAGCAGCTTGGGCCTGATAGTCAGAGATACGCAGTATTTT. Translated, it gives CASSLGLIVRDTQYF. The full variable domain, in which reference TRBV5-1 and TRBJ2-3 provide the parts outside the CDR3, is KAGVTQTPRYLIKTRGQQVTLSCSPISGHRSVSWYQQTPGQGLQFLFEYFSETQRNKGNFPGRFSGRQFSNSRSEMNVSTLELGDSALYLCASSLGLIVRDTQYFGPGTRLTVL.

This clonotype qualifies as hyperexpanded. This chain uses TRBV24-1 with TRBJ2-5; D call uncertain. V lost 6 bases and J lost 5, with 18 bases in between. There are 15 residues in the CDR3. In germline, CDR1 is KGHDR, CDR2 SFDVKD. CDR3 region: CATSPAETSRETQYF. In nucleotides, the CDR3 is TGTGCCACCAGTCCGGCAGAGACCTCACGGGAGACCCAGTACTTC.

The chain is built from TRBV20-1 and TRBJ1-5, with D uncertain. The CDR3 is 14 residues long. Germline values: CDR1 DFQATT, CDR2 SNEGSKA (reference sequence). The V end was cut by 5 bases, the J end by 7 bases, with 18 bases between. CDR3: CSAPETGMVQPQHF. The CDR3 nucleotides are TGCAGTGCTCCTGAGACGGGAATGGTGCAGCCCCAGCATTTT.

The rearrangement links TRBV5-4 to TRBJ1-2; D is undetermined. Germline loops: CDR1 SGHNT, CDR2 YYREEE (reference sequence). Trimming left V 0 bases short and J 0 bases short, with 9 bases between. This CDR3 contains 15 residues. Here the CDR3 DNA reads TGTGCCAGCAGCTTGGCCCCTCGAGCTAACTATGGCTACACCTTC. This translates into CASSLAPRANYGYTF. Complete variable domain (other parts from reference TRBV5-4 and TRBJ1-2): ETGVTQSPTHLIKTRGQQVTLRCSSQSGHNTVSWYQQALGQGPQFIFQYYREEENGRGNFPPRFSGLQFPNYSSELNVNALELDDSALYLCASSLAPRANYGYTFGSGTRLTVV.

This clonotype has more than one count but fewer than ten. This chain uses TRBV12-5 with TRBJ2-5; no reliable D call. Germline V gene sequence: CDR1 LGHNT, CDR2 FRNRAP. V was shortened by 1 base and J by 5 bases, with 8 bases between the two germline ends. The CDR3 totals 13 residues. The CDR3, as DNA: TGTGCTAGTGGTTTGGCCCTGGCGGAGACCCAGTACTTC. It codes for CASGLALAETQYF.

The chain joins TRBV6-1 to TRBJ1-1, with TRBD1 matching over 8 bases. The CDR3 length is 14 residues. Germline V gene lookup returns CDR1 MNHNS and CDR2 SASEGT. J lost 11 bases, V lost 6 bases, and 14 bases had no gene match. CDR3 in amino acids: CASRVPLQGDEAFF. Written as DNA, the CDR3 is TGTGCCAGCAGGGTCCCTTTACAGGGGGATGAGGCTTTCTTT.

The chain couples TRBV6-1 to TRBJ1-1; D gene unclear. In germline, CDR1 is MNHNS, CDR2 SASEGT. This CDR3 has 13 residues. Trimming cost V 5 bases and J 1 base, with 8 bases left between them. Here the CDR3 DNA reads TGTGCCAGCAGTATTTCGGCGAACACTGAAGCTTTCTTT. Amino acids: CASSISANTEAFF.

This clonotype has only a few counts. V and J are TRBV20-1 and TRBJ2-1, with a possible D match to TRBD2 (6 bases). This CDR3 comprises 16 residues. Trimming cost V 5 bases and J 10 bases, with 27 bases left between them. CDR1 DFQATT and CDR2 SNEGSKA come from the germline V gene (reference sequence). DNA for the CDR3: TGCAGTGCTTCAAATTCCGGGACTTTTTCTTCCAGGGAGCAGTTCTTC. Protein: CSASNSGTFSSREQFF.

This clonotype was recorded a few times. The J gene is TRBJ2-1, the V gene TRBV7-2, with TRBD1 matching over 8 bases. The germline V gene has CDR1 SGHTA and CDR2 FQGNSA. The CDR3 runs 17 residues. The J segment lost 2 bases and the V segment lost 0 bases, leaving 6 bases of the junction unmatched. This CDR3 is CASSLARRTGTYNEQFF. In DNA form, the CDR3 reads TGTGCCAGCAGCTTAGCGCGGCGGACAGGGACCTACAATGAGCAGTTCTTC.

This rearrangement joins TRBV6-2 or TRBV6-3 to TRBJ2-7; possibly TRBD2 for D (6 bases). With 7 bases removed from V and 7 bases from J, the gap between germline ends came to 20 bases. The length of the CDR3 is 14 residues. Germline V gives CDR1 MNHEY, CDR2 SVGEGT. Written as DNA, the CDR3 is TGTGCCAGCATCAACCGGGACTCTCCTTGGGAGCAGTACTTC. It is translated as CASINRDSPWEQYF.

This clonotype has a handful of counts. The rearrangement links TRBV6-5 to TRBJ1-6; no clear D. V was pared by 0 bases and J by 5 bases, with 11 bases between. Germline V gene data show CDR1 as MNHEY and CDR2 as SVGAGI. The CDR3 loop spans 16 amino acids. This CDR3 reads CASSYSWGSNNSPLHF. CDR3 in DNA: TGTGCCAGCAGTTACTCGTGGGGAAGTAATAATTCACCCCTCCACTTT.

This clonotype was found a few times. The chain is built from TRBV7-2 and TRBJ1-6, with D possibly being TRBD1 (6 bases). The CDR3 runs to 13 residues. The germline V and J ends were trimmed by 1 base and 8 bases, with 6 bases remaining between them. Germline CDR1 is SGHTA and CDR2 is FQGNSA. The CDR3 nucleotides are TGTGCCAGCAGCTTAGACAGGGATTCACCCCTCCACTTT. The encoded protein is CASSLDRDSPLHF.